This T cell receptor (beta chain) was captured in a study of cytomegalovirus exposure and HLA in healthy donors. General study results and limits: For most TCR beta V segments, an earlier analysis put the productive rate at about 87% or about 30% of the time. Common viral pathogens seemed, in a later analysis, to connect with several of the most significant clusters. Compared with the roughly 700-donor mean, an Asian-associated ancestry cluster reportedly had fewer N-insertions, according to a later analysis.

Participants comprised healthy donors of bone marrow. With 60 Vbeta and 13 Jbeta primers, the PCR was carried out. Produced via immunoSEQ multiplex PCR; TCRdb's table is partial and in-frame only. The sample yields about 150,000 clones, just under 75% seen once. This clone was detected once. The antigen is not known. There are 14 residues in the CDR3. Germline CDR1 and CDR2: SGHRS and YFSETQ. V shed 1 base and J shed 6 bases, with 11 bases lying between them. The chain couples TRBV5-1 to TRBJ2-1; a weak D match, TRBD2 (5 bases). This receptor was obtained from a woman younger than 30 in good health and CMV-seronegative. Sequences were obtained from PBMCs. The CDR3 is CASSLTRGGNEQFF. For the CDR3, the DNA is TGCGCCAGCAGCTTGACCCGGGGTGGCAATGAGCAGTTCTTC.